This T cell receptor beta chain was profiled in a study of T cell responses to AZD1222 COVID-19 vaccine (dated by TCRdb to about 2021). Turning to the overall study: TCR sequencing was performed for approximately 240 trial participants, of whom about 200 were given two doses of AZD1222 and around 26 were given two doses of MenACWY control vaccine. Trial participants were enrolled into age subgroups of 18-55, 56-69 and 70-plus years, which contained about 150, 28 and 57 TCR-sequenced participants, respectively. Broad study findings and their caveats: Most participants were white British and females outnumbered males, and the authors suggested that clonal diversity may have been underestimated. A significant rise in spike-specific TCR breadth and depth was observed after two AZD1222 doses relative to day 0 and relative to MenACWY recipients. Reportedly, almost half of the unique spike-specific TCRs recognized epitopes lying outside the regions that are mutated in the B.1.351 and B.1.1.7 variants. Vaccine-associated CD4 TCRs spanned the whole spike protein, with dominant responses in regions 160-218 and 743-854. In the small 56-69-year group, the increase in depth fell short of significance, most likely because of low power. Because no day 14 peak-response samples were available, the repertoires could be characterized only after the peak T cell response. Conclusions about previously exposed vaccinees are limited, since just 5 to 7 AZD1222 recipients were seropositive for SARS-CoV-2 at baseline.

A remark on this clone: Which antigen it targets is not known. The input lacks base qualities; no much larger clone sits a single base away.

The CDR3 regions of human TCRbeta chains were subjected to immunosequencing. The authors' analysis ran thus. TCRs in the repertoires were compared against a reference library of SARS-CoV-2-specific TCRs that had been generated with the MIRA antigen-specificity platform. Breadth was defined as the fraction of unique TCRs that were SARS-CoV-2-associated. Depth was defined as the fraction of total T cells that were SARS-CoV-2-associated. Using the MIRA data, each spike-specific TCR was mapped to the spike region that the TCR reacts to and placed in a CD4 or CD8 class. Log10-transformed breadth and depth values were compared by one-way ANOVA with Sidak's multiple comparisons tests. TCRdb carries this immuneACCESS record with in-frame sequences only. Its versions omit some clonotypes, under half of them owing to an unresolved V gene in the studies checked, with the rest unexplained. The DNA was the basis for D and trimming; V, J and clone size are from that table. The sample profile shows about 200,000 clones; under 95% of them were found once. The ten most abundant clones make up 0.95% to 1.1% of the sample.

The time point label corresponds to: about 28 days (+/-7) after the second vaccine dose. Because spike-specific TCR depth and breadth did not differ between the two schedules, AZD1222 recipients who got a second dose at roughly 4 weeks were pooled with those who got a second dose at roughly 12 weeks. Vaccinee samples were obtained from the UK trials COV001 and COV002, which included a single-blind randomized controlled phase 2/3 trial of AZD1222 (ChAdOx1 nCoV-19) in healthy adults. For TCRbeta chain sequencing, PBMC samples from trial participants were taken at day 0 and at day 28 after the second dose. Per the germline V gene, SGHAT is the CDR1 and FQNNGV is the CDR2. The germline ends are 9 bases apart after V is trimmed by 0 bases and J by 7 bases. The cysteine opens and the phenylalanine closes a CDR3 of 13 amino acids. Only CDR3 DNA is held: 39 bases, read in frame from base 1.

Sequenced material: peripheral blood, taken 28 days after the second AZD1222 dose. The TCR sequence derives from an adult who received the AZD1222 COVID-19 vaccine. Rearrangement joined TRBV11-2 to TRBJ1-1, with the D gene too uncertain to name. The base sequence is TGTGCCAGCAGCTTAGAAACCGCCAGTGAAGCTTTCTTT. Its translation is CASSLETASEAFF.